These 13 T cell receptor beta chains share one sample of origin, sequenced in a study of blood T cell repertoires in COVID-19 (dated by TCRdb to between 2020 and 2021). The library was made by the immunoSEQ multiplex PCR assay. Entries here come from immuneACCESS through TCRdb and include only in-frame sequences with V and J called. Some clones fail to appear in such tables; in the studies checked, an unresolved V gene covers under half of the shortfall, and the cause of the remainder is unknown. This sample comprises about 220,000 clones, about 79% of them detected only once. Jointly, the top ten make up approximately 10% of the sample. What was sequenced was peripheral blood. All receptors come from a man aged 50 to 59 with active or convalescent COVID-19.

J is TRBJ1-2 and V is TRBV19; the match to TRBD1 covers 7 bases. Trimming at V came to 5 bases and at J to 3 bases, leaving 3 bases not matched to a gene. Germline CDR1 LNHDA, CDR2 SQIVND (reference sequence). This CDR3 region has 13 residues. The CDR3 nucleotides are TGTGCCAGTAGTGTGACAGGGTACTATGGCTACACCTTC. It codes for CASSVTGYYGYTF.

This clone was seen just once. This chain joins TRBV3-1 (or the pseudogene TRBV3-2) and TRBJ2-5; TRBD1 agrees at 7 bases. This CDR3 has 13 residues. V was clipped by 4 bases and J by 5 bases; unmatched bases: 4. CDR1 LGHDT and CDR2 YNNKEL come from the germline V gene (reference sequence). Here the CDR3 reads CASSLGTVETQYF. CDR3 coding DNA: TGTGCCAGCAGCCTCGGGACAGTCGAGACCCAGTACTTC.

The genes are TRBV27 and TRBJ2-2; 15 bases are shared with TRBD2. Germline lookup yields CDR1 MNHEY and CDR2 SMNVEV (reference sequence). V lost 5 bases, J lost 2 bases, and 15 bases stayed unmatched. There are 21 residues in the CDR3. CDR3 DNA: TGTGCCAGCAGTATATACCGGACTAGCGGGAGGGTCAATTTCAACACCGGGGAGCTGTTTTTT. This translates into CASSIYRTSGRVNFNTGELFF.

The chain joins TRBV29-1 to TRBJ1-4; TRBD1 might be the D (6 bases). V gave up 5 bases and J gave up 6 bases, with 13 bases separating them. The CDR3 totals 13 residues. In germline, CDR1 is SQVTM, CDR2 ANQGSEA. CDR3 region: CSVTGREDEKLFF. In nucleotides, the CDR3 is TGCAGCGTTACAGGGAGGGAGGATGAAAAACTGTTTTTT.

This clone was recorded once. The chain carries TRBV5-5 and TRBJ1-1; possible D gene TRBD1, 6 bases. This CDR3 has 17 amino acids. The V gene's germline CDR1 is SGHKS and CDR2 YYEKEE (reference sequence). Between the trimmed V and J ends, which lost 0 bases and 2 bases, there was a span of 17 bases. CDR3 DNA sequence: TGTGCCAGCAGCTTGGATCTGGGCAGGGGAGACAACACTGAAGCTTTCTTT. Translated: CASSLDLGRGDNTEAFF.

The CDR3 here is CASSSDRNTEAFF. Here the CDR3 DNA reads TGTGCCAGCAGCTCGGACAGGAACACTGAAGCTTTCTTT. The rearrangement links TRBV7-8 to TRBJ1-1, with D possibly being TRBD1 (6 bases). The ends were cut back, 4 bases at V and 1 base at J, with 7 bases in the middle. Per germline, CDR1 SGHVS and CDR2 FQNEAQ. This CDR3 has 13 amino acids.

This clone has just one count. Other DNA sequences from this sample encode an identical CDR3 as well. The chain carries TRBV9 and TRBJ1-2; D not resolved. This CDR3 has 13 amino acids. Germline CDR1 reads SGDLS; CDR2 reads YYNGEE. The germline V and J ends were trimmed by 0 bases and 0 bases, with 3 bases remaining between them. The CDR3 bases are TGTGCCAGCAGCGTAGACACTAACTATGGCTACACCTTC. Encoded protein: CASSVDTNYGYTF.

This sequence joins TRBV28 and TRBJ2-2; the D gene is possibly TRBD1 (6 bases). Germline CDR1 reads MDHEN; CDR2 reads SYDVKM. CDR3 length: 14 amino acids. Trimming cost V 6 bases and J 3 bases, with 11 bases left between them. The CDR3 sequence is CASRTTGYTGELFF. CDR3 nucleotides: TGTGCCAGCAGGACAACAGGGTACACCGGGGAGCTGTTTTTT.

The J gene is TRBJ2-7, the V gene TRBV7-2; D may be TRBD2 (6 bases). The germline CDR1 and CDR2 sequences are SGHTA and FQGNSA. V lost 1 base to trimming and J lost 5 bases, with 9 bases between them. The CDR3 sequence is 13 residues long. The CDR3 sequence is CASSLGRDHEQYF. Written as DNA, the CDR3 is TGTGCCAGCAGCTTAGGGCGGGACCACGAGCAGTACTTC.

The chain couples TRBV29-1 to TRBJ1-1, with D possibly being TRBD1 (6 bases). Per the germline V gene, CDR1 is SQVTM and CDR2 is ANQGSEA. V was pared by 7 bases and J by 5 bases, with 14 bases between. The CDR3 is 12 residues long. The CDR3 nucleotides read TGCAGCGGCGGGGGCCTGGGGACTGAAGCTTTCTTT. This translates into CSGGGLGTEAFF.

The chain joins TRBV7-8 to TRBJ2-5, with 8 positions matching TRBD1. The length of the CDR3 is 15 residues. Germline assignment: CDR1 SGHVS and CDR2 FQNEAQ. J was trimmed by 7 bases and V by 1 base; bases with no gene match: 8. The CDR3 here is CASSLGSGGVGTQYF. In DNA, the CDR3 is TGTGCCAGCAGCTTAGGTTCAGGGGGCGTGGGGACCCAGTACTTC.

The J gene is TRBJ2-5, the V gene TRBV6-1; tentative D call: TRBD2 (5 bases). The CDR3 loop spans 15 amino acids. V lost 0 bases, J lost 5 bases, and 13 bases lay in between. CDR1 is MNHNS and CDR2 is SASEGT in the germline V gene. This CDR3 reads CASSEAQPWRETQYF. DNA for the CDR3: TGTGCCAGCAGTGAAGCGCAACCCTGGAGGGAGACCCAGTACTTC.

The V gene is TRBV19, the J gene TRBJ1-2; D gene uncertain. Germline V gene lookup returns CDR1 LNHDA and CDR2 SQIVND (reference sequence). Trimming removed 3 bases from V and 5 bases from J, with 10 bases in between. The CDR3 spans 13 residues. CDR3 nucleotides: TGTGCCAGTAGTATCGGTTCAGGTTATGGCTACACCTTC. It specifies CASSIGSGYGYTF.